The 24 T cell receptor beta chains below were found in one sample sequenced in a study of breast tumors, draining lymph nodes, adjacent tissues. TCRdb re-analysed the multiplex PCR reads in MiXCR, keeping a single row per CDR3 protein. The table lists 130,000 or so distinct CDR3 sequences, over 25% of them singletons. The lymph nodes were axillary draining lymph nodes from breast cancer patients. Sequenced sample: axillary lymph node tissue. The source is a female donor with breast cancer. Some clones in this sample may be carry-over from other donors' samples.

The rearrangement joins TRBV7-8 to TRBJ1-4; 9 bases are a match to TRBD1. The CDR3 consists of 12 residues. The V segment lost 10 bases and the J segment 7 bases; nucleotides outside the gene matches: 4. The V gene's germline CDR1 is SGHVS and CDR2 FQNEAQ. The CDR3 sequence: CATGTGPEKLFF. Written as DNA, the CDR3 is TGTGCCACCGGGACAGGGCCTGAAAAACTGTTTTTT.

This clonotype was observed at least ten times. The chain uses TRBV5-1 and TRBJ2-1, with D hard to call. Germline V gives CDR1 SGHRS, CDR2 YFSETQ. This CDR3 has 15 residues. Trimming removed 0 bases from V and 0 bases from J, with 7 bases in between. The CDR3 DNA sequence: TGCGCCAGCAGCTTGGCACTGAGCTCCTACAATGAGCAGTTCTTC. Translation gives CASSLALSSYNEQFF.

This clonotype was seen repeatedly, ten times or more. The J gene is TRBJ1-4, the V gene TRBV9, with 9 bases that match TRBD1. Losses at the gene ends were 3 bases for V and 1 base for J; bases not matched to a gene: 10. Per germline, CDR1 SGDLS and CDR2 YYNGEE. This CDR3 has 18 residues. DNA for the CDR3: TGTGCCAGCAGCGGCCCCCGGGACAGGGTGGGAACTAATGAAAAACTGTTTTTT. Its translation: CASSGPRDRVGTNEKLFF.

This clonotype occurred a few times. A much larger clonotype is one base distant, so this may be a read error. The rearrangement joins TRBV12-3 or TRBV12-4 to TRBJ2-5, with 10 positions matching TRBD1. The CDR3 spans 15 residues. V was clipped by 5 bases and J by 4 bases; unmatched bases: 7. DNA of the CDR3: TGTGCCAGCAGTCACGGACAGGGGGGCGCAGAGACCCAGTACTTC. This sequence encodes CASSHGQGGAETQYF.

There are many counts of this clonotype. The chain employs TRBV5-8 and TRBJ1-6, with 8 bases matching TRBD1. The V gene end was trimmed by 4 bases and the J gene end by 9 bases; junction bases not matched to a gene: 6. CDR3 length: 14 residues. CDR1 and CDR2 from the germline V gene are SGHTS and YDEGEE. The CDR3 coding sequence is TGTGCCAGCAGCCCAGGGGGCGCGGGTTCACCCCTCCACTTT. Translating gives CASSPGGAGSPLHF.

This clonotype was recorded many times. CDR3 bases: TGTGCCAGCAGCTTGGATTTGCCTTCGTTGTTCGGTGAGCAGTTCTTC. It codes for CASSLDLPSLFGEQFF. The V and J genes are TRBV5-6 and TRBJ2-1; D gene ambiguous. The CDR3 is 16 residues long. The V end lost 0 bases, the J end lost 9 bases, and 19 bases lay between the germline ends. CDR1 is SGHDT, CDR2 YYEEEE, per germline.

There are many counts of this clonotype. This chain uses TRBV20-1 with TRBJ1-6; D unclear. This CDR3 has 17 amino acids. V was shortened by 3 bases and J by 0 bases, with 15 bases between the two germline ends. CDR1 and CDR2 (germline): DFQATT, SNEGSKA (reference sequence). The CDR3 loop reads CSASFETTSSYNSPLHF. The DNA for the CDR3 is TGCAGTGCTAGTTTTGAGACAACCAGCTCCTATAATTCACCCCTCCACTTT.

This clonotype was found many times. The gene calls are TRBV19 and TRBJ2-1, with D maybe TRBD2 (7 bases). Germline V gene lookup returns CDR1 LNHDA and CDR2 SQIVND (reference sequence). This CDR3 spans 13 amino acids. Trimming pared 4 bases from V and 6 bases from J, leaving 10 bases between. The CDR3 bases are TGTGCCAGTAGTAGGGGAGGGGGCAATGAGCAGTTCTTC. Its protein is CASSRGGGNEQFF.

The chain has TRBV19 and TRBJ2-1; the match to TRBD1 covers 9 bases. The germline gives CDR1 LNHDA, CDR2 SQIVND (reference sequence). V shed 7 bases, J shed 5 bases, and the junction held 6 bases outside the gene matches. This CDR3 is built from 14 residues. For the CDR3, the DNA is TGTGCCAGTACCCGGACAGGGGAGAACAATGAGCAGTTCTTC. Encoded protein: CASTRTGENNEQFF.

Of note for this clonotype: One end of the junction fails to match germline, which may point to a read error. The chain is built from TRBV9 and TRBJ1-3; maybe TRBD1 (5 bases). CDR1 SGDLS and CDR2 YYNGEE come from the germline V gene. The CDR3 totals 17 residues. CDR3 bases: TGTGCCGGCAGCGGACAAACCGGGACCCACTCTGGAAACACCATATATTTT. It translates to CAGSGQTGTHSGNTIYF.

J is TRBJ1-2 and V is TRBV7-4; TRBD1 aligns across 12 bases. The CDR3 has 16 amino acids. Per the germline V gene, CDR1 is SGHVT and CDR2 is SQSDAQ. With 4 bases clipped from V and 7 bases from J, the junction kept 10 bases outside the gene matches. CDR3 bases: TGTGCCAGCAGCTGGGGGACAGGGGGCATCGGGCGTGGCTACACCTTC. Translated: CASSWGTGGIGRGYTF.

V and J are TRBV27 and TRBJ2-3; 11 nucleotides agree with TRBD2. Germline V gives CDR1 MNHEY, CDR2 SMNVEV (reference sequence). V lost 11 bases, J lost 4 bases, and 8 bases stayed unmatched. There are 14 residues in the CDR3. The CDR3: CAVVAGGKADTQYF. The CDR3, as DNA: TGTGCCGTCGTAGCGGGGGGGAAGGCAGATACGCAGTATTTT.

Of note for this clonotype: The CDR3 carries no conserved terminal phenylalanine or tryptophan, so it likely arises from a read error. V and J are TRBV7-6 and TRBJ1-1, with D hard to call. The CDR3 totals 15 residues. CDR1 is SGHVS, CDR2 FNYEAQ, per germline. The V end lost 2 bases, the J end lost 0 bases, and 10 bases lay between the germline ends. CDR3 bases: TGTGCCAGCAGCTTAAGAGACCCCATGAACACTGAAGCTTTCTGT. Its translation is CASSLRDPMNTEAFC.

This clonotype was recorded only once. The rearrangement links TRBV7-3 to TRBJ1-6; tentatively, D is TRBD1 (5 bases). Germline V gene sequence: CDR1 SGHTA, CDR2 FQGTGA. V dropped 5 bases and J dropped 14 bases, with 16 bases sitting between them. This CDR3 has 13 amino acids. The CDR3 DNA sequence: TGTGCCAGCAGCCCTTTTGGGGGAGTCTCCCTCCACTTT. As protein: CASSPFGGVSLHF.

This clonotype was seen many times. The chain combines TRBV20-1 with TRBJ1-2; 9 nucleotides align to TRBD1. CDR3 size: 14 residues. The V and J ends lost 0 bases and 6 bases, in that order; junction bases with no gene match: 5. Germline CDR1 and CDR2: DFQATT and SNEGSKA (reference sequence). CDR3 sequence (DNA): TGCAGTGCTAGAGATGACAGGGGGGTGAATGGCTACACCTTC. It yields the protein CSARDDRGVNGYTF.

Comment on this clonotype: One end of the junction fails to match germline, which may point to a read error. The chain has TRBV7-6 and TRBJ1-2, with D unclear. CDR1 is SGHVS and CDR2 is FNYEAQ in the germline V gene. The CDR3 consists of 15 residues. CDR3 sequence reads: CASSLEVNPNNGYPF. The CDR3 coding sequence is TGTGCCAGCAGCTTAGAGGTGAACCCTAACAATGGCTACCCCTTC.

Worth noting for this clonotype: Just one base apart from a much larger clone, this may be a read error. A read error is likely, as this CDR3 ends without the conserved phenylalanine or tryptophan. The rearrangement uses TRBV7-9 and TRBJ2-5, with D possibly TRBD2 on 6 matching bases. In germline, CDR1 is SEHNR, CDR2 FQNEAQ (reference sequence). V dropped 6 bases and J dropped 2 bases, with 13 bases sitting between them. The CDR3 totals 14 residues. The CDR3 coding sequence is TGTGCCAGCAGTTTTAGTAGCGGACAAGAGACCCAGTACCTC. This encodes CASSFSSGQETQYL.

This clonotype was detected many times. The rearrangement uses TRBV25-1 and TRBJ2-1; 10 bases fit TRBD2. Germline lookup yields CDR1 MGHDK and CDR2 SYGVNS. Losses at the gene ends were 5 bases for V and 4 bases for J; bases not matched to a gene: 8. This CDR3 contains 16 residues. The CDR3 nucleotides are TGTGCCAGCAGTCAAAATCTAGCGGGGGTTTACAATGAGCAGTTCTTC. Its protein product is CASSQNLAGVYNEQFF.

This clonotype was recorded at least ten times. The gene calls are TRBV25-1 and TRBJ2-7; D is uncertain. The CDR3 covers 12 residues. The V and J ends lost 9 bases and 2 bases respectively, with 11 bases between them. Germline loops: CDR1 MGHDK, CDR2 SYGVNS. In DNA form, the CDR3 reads TGTGCCAGTGGACGTTATACCTACGAGCAGTACTTC. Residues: CASGRYTYEQYF.

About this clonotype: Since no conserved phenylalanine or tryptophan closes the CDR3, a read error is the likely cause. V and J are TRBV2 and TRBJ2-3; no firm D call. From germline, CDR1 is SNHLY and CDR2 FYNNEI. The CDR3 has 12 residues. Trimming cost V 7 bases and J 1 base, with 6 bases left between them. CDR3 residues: CASTIGTDTQYY. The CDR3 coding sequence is TGTGCCAGCACCATAGGCACAGATACGCAGTATTAT.

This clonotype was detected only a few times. The CDR3 here is CASSVQETYTEAFF. CDR3 sequence (DNA): TGTGCCAGCAGCGTACAGGAGACCTACACTGAAGCTTTCTTT. The rearrangement links TRBV12-3 or TRBV12-4 to TRBJ1-1, with D possibly being TRBD1 (5 bases). This CDR3 has 14 residues. Trimming shortened V by 6 bases and J by 3 bases, and 14 bases separated the two germline ends.

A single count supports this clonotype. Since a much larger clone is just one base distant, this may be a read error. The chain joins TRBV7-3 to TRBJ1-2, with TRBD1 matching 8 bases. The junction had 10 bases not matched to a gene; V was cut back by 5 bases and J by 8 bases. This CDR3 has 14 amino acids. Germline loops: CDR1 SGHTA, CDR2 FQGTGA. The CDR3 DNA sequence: TGTGCCAGCAGCCGACAGGGGACAGAGTTCGGCTACACCTTC. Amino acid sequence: CASSRQGTEFGYTF.

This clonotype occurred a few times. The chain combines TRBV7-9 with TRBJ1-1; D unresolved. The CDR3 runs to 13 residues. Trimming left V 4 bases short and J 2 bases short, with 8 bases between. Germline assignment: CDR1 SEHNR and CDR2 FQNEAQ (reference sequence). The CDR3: CASSSGINTEAFF. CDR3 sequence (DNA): TGTGCCAGCAGCTCCGGGATAAACACTGAAGCTTTCTTT.

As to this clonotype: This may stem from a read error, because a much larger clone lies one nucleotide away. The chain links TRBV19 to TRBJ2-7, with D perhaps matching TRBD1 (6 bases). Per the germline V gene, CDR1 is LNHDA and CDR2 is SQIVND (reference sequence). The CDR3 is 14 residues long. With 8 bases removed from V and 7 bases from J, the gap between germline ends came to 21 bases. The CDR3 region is CASGSTGTSLEQYV. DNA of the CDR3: TGTGCCAGTGGTTCTACCGGGACATCATTGGAGCAGTACGTC.